The rows below give T cell receptor beta chains drawn from one sample of a study of cytomegalovirus exposure and HLA in healthy donors. Data came from immunoSEQ multiplex PCR; TCRdb stores just in-frame clones and leaves some out. The sample lists more than 140,000 clones, roughly nine tenths occurring once. Sequencing was done on a sample of PBMCs. The receptor set was obtained from a woman under 30 in good health and CMV-seropositive. Each CDR3 is given with its conserved first and last residue. A D gene is named only where the DNA matches it firmly. Not all rows give a size; the values are once, few, many and, for expanded clones, a class.

clone_size: NA; v_call: TRBV29-1; d_call: TRBD1; j_call: TRBJ2-1; cdr3_nt: TGCAGCGTGGGGGACAGGGGAGGTGATGAGCAGTTCTTC; cdr3_aa: CSVGDRGGDEQFF
clone_size: NA; v_call: TRBV5-4; d_call: TRBD2; j_call: TRBJ2-1; cdr3_nt: TGTGCCAGCAGCTTGGTTGGAGCGGGGGCTACGGAGCAGTTCTTC; cdr3_aa: CASSLVGAGATEQFF
clone_size: NA; v_call: TRBV28; d_call: TRBD2; j_call: TRBJ2-7; cdr3_nt: TGTGCCAGCAGTCCGCGCCTAGCGGGAAGGCCCTACGAGCAGTACTTC; cdr3_aa: CASSPRLAGRPYEQYF
clone_size: NA; v_call: TRBV6-5; d_call: NA; j_call: TRBJ1-1; cdr3_nt: TGTGCCAGCAGAAGGACCAGGGGAACAGCTGAAGCTTTCTTT; cdr3_aa: CASRRTRGTAEAFF
clone_size: NA; v_call: TRBV6-5; d_call: NA; j_call: TRBJ1-1; cdr3_nt: TGTGCCAGCAGTTACTCTTCGGGGGACACTGAAGCTTTCTTT; cdr3_aa: CASSYSSGDTEAFF
clone_size: few; v_call: TRBV7-9; d_call: NA; j_call: TRBJ1-5; cdr3_nt: TGTGCCAGCAGCTTAGCGCTAGGGGGCAATCAGCCCCAGCATTTT; cdr3_aa: CASSLALGGNQPQHF
clone_size: NA; v_call: TRBV9; d_call: TRBD1; j_call: TRBJ2-1; cdr3_nt: TGTGCCAGCAGCGCACAGGGGGCGGACTACAATGAGCAGTTCTTC; cdr3_aa: CASSAQGADYNEQFF
clone_size: NA; v_call: TRBV11-2; d_call: TRBD2; j_call: TRBJ2-2; cdr3_nt: TGTGCCAGCAGCTTTCCTAGCGGAGGAGGGGCTGGGGAGCTGTTTTTT; cdr3_aa: CASSFPSGGGAGELFF
clone_size: NA; v_call: TRBV29-1; d_call: TRBD1; j_call: TRBJ2-3; cdr3_nt: TGCAGCGGGAGGACAGGGGGCACAGATACGCAGTATTTT; cdr3_aa: CSGRTGGTDTQYF
clone_size: NA; v_call: TRBV2; d_call: NA; j_call: TRBJ1-2; cdr3_nt: TGTGCCAGCAGTCAAAGAACAGGGCTTGTTGGCTACACCTTC; cdr3_aa: CASSQRTGLVGYTF
clone_size: few; v_call: TRBV27; d_call: TRBD1; j_call: TRBJ1-5; cdr3_nt: TGTGCCAGCAACCCTGGGACAGGACGTGGGCCCCAGCATTTT; cdr3_aa: CASNPGTGRGPQHF
clone_size: NA; v_call: TRBV11-3; d_call: NA; j_call: TRBJ1-3; cdr3_nt: TGTGCCAGCAGCTTAGCAGGGGATAAAGGAAACACCATATATTTT; cdr3_aa: CASSLAGDKGNTIYF
clone_size: NA; v_call: TRBV27; d_call: NA; j_call: TRBJ2-3; cdr3_nt: TGTGCCAGCACCTTCGGTAGTGGAGATACGCAGTATTTT; cdr3_aa: CASTFGSGDTQYF
clone_size: NA; v_call: TRBV7-3; d_call: NA; j_call: TRBJ2-1; cdr3_nt: TGTGCCAGCAGCTTAATTTATGGCTATGAGCAGTTCTTC; cdr3_aa: CASSLIYGYEQFF
clone_size: NA; v_call: TRBV5-6; d_call: TRBD2; j_call: TRBJ2-7; cdr3_nt: TGTGCCAGCAGCCCAAGTGGGAGGGCTTACGAGCAGTACTTC; cdr3_aa: CASSPSGRAYEQYF
clone_size: NA; v_call: TRBV30; d_call: TRBD2; j_call: TRBJ2-1; cdr3_nt: TGTGCCTGGAAGACTAGCGGGGCTGGCAATGAGCAGTTCTTC; cdr3_aa: CAWKTSGAGNEQFF
clone_size: NA; v_call: TRBV28; d_call: TRBD1; j_call: TRBJ1-3; cdr3_nt: TGTGCCAGCAGCCTAGGCGGGACAGGGGGAAACACCATATATTTT; cdr3_aa: CASSLGGTGGNTIYF
clone_size: NA; v_call: TRBV2; d_call: TRBD2; j_call: TRBJ2-1; cdr3_nt: TGTGCCAGGGGGGGACTAGCGGGAGAGAATGAGCAGTTCTTC; cdr3_aa: CARGGLAGENEQFF
clone_size: NA; v_call: TRBV11-3; d_call: TRBD1; j_call: TRBJ1-1; cdr3_nt: TGTGCCAGCAGCCGACAGGGGACCTACACTGAAGCTTTCTTT; cdr3_aa: CASSRQGTYTEAFF
clone_size: once; v_call: TRBV29-1; d_call: NA; j_call: TRBJ2-7; cdr3_nt: TGCAGCGTTGCCCCCCGGGGGTTGAACGAGCAGTACTTC; cdr3_aa: CSVAPRGLNEQYF
clone_size: NA; v_call: TRBV6-5; d_call: NA; j_call: TRBJ1-2; cdr3_nt: TGTGCCAGCAGTTACTCCACAGGGACCTATGGCTACACCTTC; cdr3_aa: CASSYSTGTYGYTF
clone_size: NA; v_call: TRBV9; d_call: TRBD2; j_call: TRBJ2-2; cdr3_nt: TGTGCCAGCCACGCGGGACTAGGGAGCACCGGGGAGCTGTTTTTT; cdr3_aa: CASHAGLGSTGELFF
clone_size: NA; v_call: TRBV11-3; d_call: TRBD1; j_call: TRBJ2-7; cdr3_nt: TGTGCCAGCGGGACAGGGAAGCCCTACGAGCAGTACTTC; cdr3_aa: CASGTGKPYEQYF
clone_size: NA; v_call: TRBV7-3; d_call: NA; j_call: TRBJ2-3; cdr3_nt: TGTGCCAGCAGCTCGCCCCCCGCGACGGGAAGCACAGATACGCAGTATTTT; cdr3_aa: CASSSPPATGSTDTQYF
clone_size: NA; v_call: TRBV5-6; d_call: NA; j_call: TRBJ1-5; cdr3_nt: TGTGCCAGCAGCTTGTACCAGGGTCGCAATCAGCCCCAGCATTTT; cdr3_aa: CASSLYQGRNQPQHF
clone_size: NA; v_call: TRBV5-4; d_call: NA; j_call: TRBJ1-1; cdr3_nt: TGTGCCAGCAGCTTGGGGGGACAAAAGAACACTGAAGCTTTCTTT; cdr3_aa: CASSLGGQKNTEAFF
clone_size: NA; v_call: TRBV2; d_call: NA; j_call: TRBJ2-2; cdr3_nt: TGTGCCAGCAGATCCAGGCCAGCGGCGAACACCGGGGAGCTGTTTTTT; cdr3_aa: CASRSRPAANTGELFF
clone_size: NA; v_call: TRBV5-1; d_call: TRBD2; j_call: TRBJ2-2; cdr3_nt: TGCGCCAGCAGCTTGGAGGGCGGGAGAGGCGGCGGGGAGCTGTTTTTT; cdr3_aa: CASSLEGGRGGGELFF
clone_size: NA; v_call: TRBV6-1; d_call: NA; j_call: TRBJ2-1; cdr3_nt: TGTGCCAGCAGTGAATGGGCTGCGCGGGGATACAATGAGCAGTTCTTC; cdr3_aa: CASSEWAARGYNEQFF
clone_size: NA; v_call: TRBV11-3; d_call: TRBD1; j_call: TRBJ2-7; cdr3_nt: TGTGCCAGCAGCTTCCACAGGGGGTCCTACGAGCAGTACTTC; cdr3_aa: CASSFHRGSYEQYF
clone_size: NA; v_call: TRBV11-2; d_call: TRBD1; j_call: TRBJ2-1; cdr3_nt: TGTGCCAGCAGCTCCGACAGGGGAGCCTACAATGAGCAGTTCTTC; cdr3_aa: CASSSDRGAYNEQFF
clone_size: once; v_call: TRBV6-1; d_call: TRBD2; j_call: TRBJ2-7; cdr3_nt: TGTGCCAGCAGGTTGAGCGGGAGCTACGAGCAGTACTTC; cdr3_aa: CASRLSGSYEQYF
clone_size: NA; v_call: TRBV7-2; d_call: NA; j_call: TRBJ2-3; cdr3_nt: TGTGCCAGCAGCTTAGGCGGGGACACAGATACGCAGTATTTT; cdr3_aa: CASSLGGDTDTQYF
clone_size: NA; v_call: TRBV5-1; d_call: TRBD1; j_call: TRBJ2-5; cdr3_nt: TGCGCCAGCAGACCTCAGACAGGGGGCGAGACCCAGTACTTC; cdr3_aa: CASRPQTGGETQYF
clone_size: NA; v_call: TRBV7-2; d_call: TRBD1; j_call: TRBJ2-7; cdr3_nt: TGTGCCAGCAGCACCGGACAGGGGAGCTCCTACGAGCAGTACTTC; cdr3_aa: CASSTGQGSSYEQYF
clone_size: NA; v_call: TRBV19; d_call: TRBD2; j_call: TRBJ2-7; cdr3_nt: TGTGCCAGTAGTATAGAAGCGGGAGGGCCGTACGAGCAGTACTTC; cdr3_aa: CASSIEAGGPYEQYF
clone_size: NA; v_call: TRBV6-5; d_call: NA; j_call: TRBJ2-1; cdr3_nt: TGTGCCAGCAGTTCCCGGGGGTGGCAGTTCTTC; cdr3_aa: CASSSRGWQFF
clone_size: NA; v_call: TRBV14; d_call: NA; j_call: TRBJ2-5; cdr3_nt: TGTGCCAGCAGCCAAGCCGGGCGGGGGACCCAGTACTTC; cdr3_aa: CASSQAGRGTQYF
clone_size: NA; v_call: TRBV7-9; d_call: NA; j_call: TRBJ1-5; cdr3_nt: TGTGCCAGCAGCTTAATGTCCGATCAGCCCCAGCATTTT; cdr3_aa: CASSLMSDQPQHF
clone_size: NA; v_call: TRBV7-2; d_call: TRBD1; j_call: TRBJ2-1; cdr3_nt: TGTGCCAGCAGCCCGAGGACAGGGGGTACGGATGAGCAGTTCTTC; cdr3_aa: CASSPRTGGTDEQFF
clone_size: once; v_call: TRBV10-1; d_call: NA; j_call: TRBJ2-3; cdr3_nt: TGCGCCAGCAGTGAGCGAGCTACAGATACGCAGTATTTT; cdr3_aa: CASSERATDTQYF
clone_size: NA; v_call: TRBV11-2; d_call: NA; j_call: TRBJ1-2; cdr3_nt: TGTGCCAGCAGCTTTACAGGCCTAGGCGCCTATGGCTACACCTTC; cdr3_aa: CASSFTGLGAYGYTF
clone_size: NA; v_call: TRBV6-6; d_call: NA; j_call: TRBJ2-1; cdr3_nt: TGTGCCAGCAGTCACATCAATGAGCAGTTCTTC; cdr3_aa: CASSHINEQFF
clone_size: NA; v_call: TRBV11-3; d_call: NA; j_call: TRBJ1-3; cdr3_nt: TGTGCCAGCAGCGTTCACGGTGGAAACACCATATATTTT; cdr3_aa: CASSVHGGNTIYF
clone_size: NA; v_call: TRBV6-6; d_call: TRBD1; j_call: TRBJ2-5; cdr3_nt: TGTGCCAGCAGTTGGAGGCGACAGGGGGAGACCCAGTACTTC; cdr3_aa: CASSWRRQGETQYF
clone_size: NA; v_call: TRBV28; d_call: NA; j_call: TRBJ1-2; cdr3_nt: TGTGCCAGCAGTTTAAACAGGCCTTTGAATGGCTACACCTTC; cdr3_aa: CASSLNRPLNGYTF
clone_size: NA; v_call: TRBV15; d_call: TRBD2; j_call: TRBJ2-3; cdr3_nt: TGTGCCACCACTGCTAGCGGGATTGTTGATACGCAGTATTTT; cdr3_aa: CATTASGIVDTQYF
clone_size: NA; v_call: TRBV6-6; d_call: NA; j_call: TRBJ1-5; cdr3_nt: TGTGCCACAACGACCGGGGGGTATAGCAATCAGCCCCAGCATTTT; cdr3_aa: CATTTGGYSNQPQHF
clone_size: NA; v_call: TRBV6-5; d_call: NA; j_call: TRBJ1-4; cdr3_nt: TGTGCCAGCAGCCCCGGGGGGGGGCGTGAAAAACTGTTTTTT; cdr3_aa: CASSPGGGREKLFF
clone_size: NA; v_call: TRBV6-1; d_call: TRBD1; j_call: TRBJ2-7; cdr3_nt: TGTGCCAGCAGTTGGGACAGGGCCTACGAGCAGTACTTC; cdr3_aa: CASSWDRAYEQYF
clone_size: NA; v_call: TRBV29-1; d_call: NA; j_call: TRBJ2-3; cdr3_nt: TGCAGCGTTGAAGGCCCGACAGGCACAGATACGCAGTATTTT; cdr3_aa: CSVEGPTGTDTQYF
clone_size: NA; v_call: TRBV5-1; d_call: TRBD2; j_call: TRBJ2-7; cdr3_nt: TGCGCCAGCAGCTCCTATAGCGGACTAGCGGGATACTACGAGCAGTACTTC; cdr3_aa: CASSSYSGLAGYYEQYF
clone_size: NA; v_call: TRBV4-2; d_call: TRBD2; j_call: TRBJ2-3; cdr3_nt: TGTGCCAGCAGCCAAGATCTGGGACTAGCAAACAGGGGAGATACGCAGTATTTT; cdr3_aa: CASSQDLGLANRGDTQYF
clone_size: NA; v_call: TRBV7-2; d_call: NA; j_call: TRBJ2-7; cdr3_nt: TGTGCCAGCAGCTTAGCTAATTTAGACTACGAGCAGTACTTC; cdr3_aa: CASSLANLDYEQYF
clone_size: NA; v_call: TRBV29-1; d_call: TRBD1; j_call: TRBJ2-2; cdr3_nt: TGCAGCGTTGAAAGGGACAGCGGGGAGCTGTTTTTT; cdr3_aa: CSVERDSGELFF
clone_size: NA; v_call: TRBV9; d_call: TRBD2; j_call: TRBJ2-3; cdr3_nt: TGTGCCAGCAGCGTAGGCCCGAGCGGGACCCAATCCCGCACAGATACGCAGTATTTT; cdr3_aa: CASSVGPSGTQSRTDTQYF
clone_size: NA; v_call: TRBV6-1; d_call: NA; j_call: TRBJ1-2; cdr3_nt: TGTGCCAGCAGTGAAGCGTTAGGCAGGGGACCTGGCTACACCTTC; cdr3_aa: CASSEALGRGPGYTF